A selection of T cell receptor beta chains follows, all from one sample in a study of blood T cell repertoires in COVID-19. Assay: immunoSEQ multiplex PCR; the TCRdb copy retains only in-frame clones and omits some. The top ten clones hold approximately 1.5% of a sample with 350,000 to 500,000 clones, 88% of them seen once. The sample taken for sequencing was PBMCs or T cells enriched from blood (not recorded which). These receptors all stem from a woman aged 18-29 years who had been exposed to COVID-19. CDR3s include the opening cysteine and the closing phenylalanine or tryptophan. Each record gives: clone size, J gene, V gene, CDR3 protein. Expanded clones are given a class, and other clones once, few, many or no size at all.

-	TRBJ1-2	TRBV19	CASRNSGYGYTF
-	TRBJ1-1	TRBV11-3	CASSIQVNTEAFF
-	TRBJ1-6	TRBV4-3	CASSQDSGGSYSPLHF
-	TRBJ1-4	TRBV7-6	CASSSDRSTNEKLFF
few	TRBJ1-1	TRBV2	CASRQAVRHTEAFF
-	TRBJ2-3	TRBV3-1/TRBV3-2	CASSHQVGADTQYF
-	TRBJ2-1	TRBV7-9	CASSLGRNEQFF
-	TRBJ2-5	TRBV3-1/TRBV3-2	CASSQGTPGQGIKETQYF
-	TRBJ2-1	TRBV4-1	CASSQEDRLSSYNEQFF
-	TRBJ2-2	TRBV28	CASSRPGTGDTGELFF
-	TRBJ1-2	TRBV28	CASSLGQGYGYTF
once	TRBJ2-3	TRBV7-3	CASLKGGGATDTQYF
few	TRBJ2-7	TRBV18	CASSPRQNNYEQYF
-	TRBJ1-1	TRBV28	CASLGRGNTEAFF
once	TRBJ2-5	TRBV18	CASSPGRPQETQYF
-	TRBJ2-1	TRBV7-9	CASSFLPEQFF
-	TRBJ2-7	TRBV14	CASSRLAGDYEQYF
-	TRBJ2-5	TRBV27	CASSQRLGRGFPGGETQYF
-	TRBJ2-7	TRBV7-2	CASSLASGGPAQHYEQYF
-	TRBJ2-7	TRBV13	CASSLGTGGYEQYF
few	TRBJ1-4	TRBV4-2	CASSQVRGMDEKLFF
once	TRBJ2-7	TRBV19	CASSIKLNLAGYSYEQYF
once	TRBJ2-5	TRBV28	CASKTRQGLETQYF
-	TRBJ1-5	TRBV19	CASSLGQLYQPQHF
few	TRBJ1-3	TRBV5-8	CASSWQGADSGNTIYF
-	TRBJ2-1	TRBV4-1	CASSQVPSGSTNEQFF
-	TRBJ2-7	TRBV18	CASSPHRGDEQYF
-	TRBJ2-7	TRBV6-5	CASRRQGGGYEQYF
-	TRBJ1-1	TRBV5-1	CASSGNTEAFF
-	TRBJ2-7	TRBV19	CASSESRLAGGFEQYF
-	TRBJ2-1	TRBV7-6	CASSSRLAGGQSYNEQFF
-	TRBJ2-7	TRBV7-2	CASSLSGSGYEQYF
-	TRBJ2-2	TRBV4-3	CASSQDNIAGELFF
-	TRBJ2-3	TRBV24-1	CATSDLRGLAGPERTDTQYF
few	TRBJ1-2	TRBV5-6	CASTVTQWDGYTF
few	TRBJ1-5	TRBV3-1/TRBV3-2	CASSPRTGSGNQPQHF
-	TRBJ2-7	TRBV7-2	CASSFQGRYEQYF
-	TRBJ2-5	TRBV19	CASTPAGIGETQYF
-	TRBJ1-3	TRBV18	CASSLGTASGNTIYF
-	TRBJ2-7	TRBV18	CASSPLAESDEQYF
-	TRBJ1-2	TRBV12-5	CASGTTGGENGYTF
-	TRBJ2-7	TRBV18	CASAGQGDSYEQYF
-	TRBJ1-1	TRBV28	CASSIFGGGTEAFF
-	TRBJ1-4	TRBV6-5	CASRREVAVGEKLFF
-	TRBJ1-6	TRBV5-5	CASSLDNSGDRGYNSPLHF
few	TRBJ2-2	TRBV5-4	CASWGTGTNTGELFF
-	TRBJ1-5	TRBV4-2	CASSQGRTGGDQPQHF
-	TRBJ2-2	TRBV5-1	CASSLEGAGAGELFF
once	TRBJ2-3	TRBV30	CAWIGTGVTSTDTQYF
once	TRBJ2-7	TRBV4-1	CASSLGAGQSYEQYF
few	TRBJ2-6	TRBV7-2	CASSLQGAVGANVLTF
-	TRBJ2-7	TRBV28	CAAGQSYEQYF
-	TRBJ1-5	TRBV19	CASSLGGQPQHF
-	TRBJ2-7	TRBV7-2	CASSSPGQGANEQYF
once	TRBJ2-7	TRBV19	CASSMAAGAYEQYF
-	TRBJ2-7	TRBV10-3	CAISERGLAGGLYEQYF
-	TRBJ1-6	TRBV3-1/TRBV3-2	CASSQTGKGNSPLHF
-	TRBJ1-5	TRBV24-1	CATSDTTGGNQPQHF
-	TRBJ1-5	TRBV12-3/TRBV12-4	CASRGTGSRPQHF